The entry below describes one T cell receptor beta chain. The data derive from a study of response to subunit inactivated influenza vaccine. TCRdb used MiXCR to reprocess the RT-PCR reads, holding one entry per CDR3 protein. This sample has approximately 500,000 distinct CDR3 sequences, with 20% to 25% found just once. Germline CDR1 is SGHTA and CDR2 is FQGNSA. Trimming took off 4 bases at V and 2 bases at J, with 6 bases between the two ends. The CDR3 extends over 13 amino acids. These data also formed part of another study, on T cells expressing NK-cell markers. That report adds: For TCR beta, cDNA was produced by 5'RACE template switching with UMIs.

V gene TRBV7-2 combines with J gene TRBJ1-3; no clear D gene. The sequence was collected from a man aged 50 or older who received an inactivated influenza vaccine. The sample consisted of CD4+ T cells sorted from PBMCs, taken approximately 12 days after vaccination. The CDR3 region is CASSYGPGNTIYF. In nucleotides, the CDR3 is TGTGCCAGCAGCTACGGACCTGGAAACACCATATATTTT.